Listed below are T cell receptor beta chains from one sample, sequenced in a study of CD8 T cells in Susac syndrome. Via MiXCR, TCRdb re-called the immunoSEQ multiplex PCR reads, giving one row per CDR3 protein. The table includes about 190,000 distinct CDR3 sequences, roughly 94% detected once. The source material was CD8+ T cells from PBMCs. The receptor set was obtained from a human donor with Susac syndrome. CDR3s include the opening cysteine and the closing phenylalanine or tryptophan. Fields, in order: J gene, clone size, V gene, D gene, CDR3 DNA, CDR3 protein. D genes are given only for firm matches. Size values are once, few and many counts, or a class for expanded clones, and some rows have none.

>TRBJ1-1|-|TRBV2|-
TGTGCCAGATCATTAGGGGGAACTGAAGCTTTCTTT
CARSLGGTEAFF
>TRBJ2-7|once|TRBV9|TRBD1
TGTGCCAGCAGCCCCCGGACAGGGGTCGAGCAGTACTTC
CASSPRTGVEQYF
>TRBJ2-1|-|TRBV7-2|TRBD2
TGTGCCAGCAGCTTAGCGTGGCTAGCGGGGGGAACCGTCTACAATGAGCAGTTCTTC
CASSLAWLAGGTVYNEQFF
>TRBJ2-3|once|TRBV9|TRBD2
TGTGCCAGCAGCGTAGACGCGGGAGGAGTCACAGATACGCAGTATTTT
CASSVDAGGVTDTQYF
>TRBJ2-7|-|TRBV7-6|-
TGTGCCAGCAGCGTAAGCTGGATGGCTGGGGACGAGCAGTACTTC
CASSVSWMAGDEQYF
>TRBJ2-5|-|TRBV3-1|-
TGTGCCAGCAGCCAATTTGACACTCAAGAGACCCAGTACTTC
CASSQFDTQETQYF
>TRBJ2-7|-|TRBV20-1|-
TGCAGTGCTAGTATGGACGAGCAGTACTTC
CSASMDEQYF
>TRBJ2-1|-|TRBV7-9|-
TGTGCCAGCACTCCTGACCCCTTGGGAGGTTGGTTCTTC
CASTPDPLGGWFF
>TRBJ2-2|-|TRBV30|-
TGTGCCTGGACGAACGGTGGGTTCGCCGGGGAGCTGTTTTTT
CAWTNGGFAGELFF
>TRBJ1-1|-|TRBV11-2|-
TGTGCCAGCAGCCAACGACAGGACGGTAGGACTGAAGCTTTCTTT
CASSQRQDGRTEAFF
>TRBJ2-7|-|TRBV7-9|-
TGTGCCAGCAGCTCCCGGGACATTTCCTACGAGCAGTACTTC
CASSSRDISYEQYF
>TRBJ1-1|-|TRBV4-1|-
TGCGCCAGCAGCCCTCCGACAGGCCCAGCCACTGAAGCTTTCTTT
CASSPPTGPATEAFF
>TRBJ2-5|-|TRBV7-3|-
TGTGCCAGCAGCTTATTTCCAGGGGCTGGCGGGACCCAGTACTTC
CASSLFPGAGGTQYF
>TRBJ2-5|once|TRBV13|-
TGTGCCAGCAGCTTAGACTACAGGGCCGAGACCCAGTACTTC
CASSLDYRAETQYF
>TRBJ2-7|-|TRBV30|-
TGTGCCTGGAGTGTACCGCAGGTACCTTCCTACGAGCAGTACTTC
CAWSVPQVPSYEQYF
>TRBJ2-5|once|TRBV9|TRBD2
TGTGCCAGCAGCGAGGGGGGAGCGGGGGTCCAAGAGACCCAGTACTTC
CASSEGGAGVQETQYF
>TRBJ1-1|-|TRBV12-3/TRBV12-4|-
TGTGCCAGCAGTTTAGCGAACAGGGTCACTGAAGCTTTCTTT
CASSLANRVTEAFF
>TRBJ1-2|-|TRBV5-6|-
TGTGCCAGCAGCTTGGTCTCCTCCCGCTATGGCTACACCTTC
CASSLVSSRYGYTF
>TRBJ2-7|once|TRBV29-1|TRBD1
TGCAGCGTTGAGTGGCAGGGGGCGACTAAGGCCTACGAGCAGTACTTC
CSVEWQGATKAYEQYF
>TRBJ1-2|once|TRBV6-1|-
TGTGCCAGCAGTGGCACAGGGATCGCTAACTATGGCTACACCTTC
CASSGTGIANYGYTF
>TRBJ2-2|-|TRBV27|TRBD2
TGTGCCAGCTTAGCGGGAGGGCTCACCGGGGAGCTGTTTTTT
CASLAGGLTGELFF
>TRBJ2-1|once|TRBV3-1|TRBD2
TGTGCCAGCAGCCAAGATGCGTGGTTCGGGGGGGCCAATGAGCAGTTCTTC
CASSQDAWFGGANEQFF
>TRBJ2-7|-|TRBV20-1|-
TGCAGTGCTAGTCAGGGGAACCTTTACGAGCAGTACTTC
CSASQGNLYEQYF
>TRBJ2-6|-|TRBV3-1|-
TGTGCCAGCAGCCTACGACCAGGGGTTCGCTCTGGGGCCAACGTCCTGACTTTC
CASSLRPGVRSGANVLTF
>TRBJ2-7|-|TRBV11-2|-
TGTGCCAGCAGCTTAGACGAGCAGTACTTC
CASSLDEQYF
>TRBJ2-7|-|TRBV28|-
TGTGCCAGCAGGACTGATACGAGACCCTACGAGCAGTACTTC
CASRTDTRPYEQYF
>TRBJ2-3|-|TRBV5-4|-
TGTGCCAGCAGCTTGGACCTAACTAGCACAGATACGCAGTATTTT
CASSLDLTSTDTQYF
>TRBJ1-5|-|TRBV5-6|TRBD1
TGTGCCAGCAGCTTGTGGGACAGGGCCGATCAGCCCCAGCATTTT
CASSLWDRADQPQHF
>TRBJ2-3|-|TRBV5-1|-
TGCGCCAGCAGGGACGGGAGCACAGATACGCAGTATTTT
CASRDGSTDTQYF
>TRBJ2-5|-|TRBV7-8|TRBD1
TGTGCCAGCAGCACAGACCGAATTCGGACAGGGGAGACCCAGTACTTC
CASSTDRIRTGETQYF
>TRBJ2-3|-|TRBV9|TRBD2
TGTGCCAGCAGTGACACTAGCGGCACAGATACGCAGTATTTT
CASSDTSGTDTQYF
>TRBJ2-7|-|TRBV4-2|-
TGTGCCAGCAGCCAAGACCCGACCTACGAGCAGTACTTC
CASSQDPTYEQYF
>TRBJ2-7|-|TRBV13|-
TGTGCCAGTACCCGGGGACACGGCGAGGAATCCATCTTC
CASTRGHGEESIF
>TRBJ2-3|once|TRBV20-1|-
TGCAGTGCACTTCCAGGGGAGGGAGTGACAGATACGCAGTATTTT
CSALPGEGVTDTQYF
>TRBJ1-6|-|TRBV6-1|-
TGTGCCAGCAGTGAACGGACAGACTATAATTCACCCCTCCACTTT
CASSERTDYNSPLHF
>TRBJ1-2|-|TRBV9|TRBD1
TGTGCCAGCAGAGACACAGGGGGCGGAACTAACTATGGCTACACCTTC
CASRDTGGGTNYGYTF
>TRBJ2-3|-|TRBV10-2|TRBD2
TGCGCCAGCAGTGTGCCCCTAGGGGAGCGGGGGTCAGATACGCAGTATTTT
CASSVPLGERGSDTQYF
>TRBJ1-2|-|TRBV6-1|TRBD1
TGTGCCAGCGGGACAGGTGGTGGCTACACCTTC
CASGTGGGYTF
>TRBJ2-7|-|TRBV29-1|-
TGCAGCGTTTCTGTTACAGGAGACTACGAGCAGTACTTC
CSVSVTGDYEQYF
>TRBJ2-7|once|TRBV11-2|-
TGTGCCAGCAGTTCACTCCAGGTCAGCTACGAGCAGTACTTC
CASSSLQVSYEQYF
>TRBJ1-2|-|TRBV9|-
TGTGCCAGCAGCTTCAGCAGGGAGAGAGACTATGGCTACACCTTC
CASSFSRERDYGYTF
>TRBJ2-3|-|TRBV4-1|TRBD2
TGCGCCAGCAGCCAAACTAGCGGGTGGAGCACAGATACGCAGTATTTT
CASSQTSGWSTDTQYF
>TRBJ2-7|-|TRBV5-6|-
TGTGCCAGCAGCCGGACCGTTCTTTACTTC
CASSRTVLYF
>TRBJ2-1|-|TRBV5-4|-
TGTGCCAGCAGGGACATCGGCTCCTACAATGAGCAGTTCTTC
CASRDIGSYNEQFF
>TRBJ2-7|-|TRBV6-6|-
TGTGCCAGCAGCCTAACCATGGGTTCCCACGAGCAGTACTTC
CASSLTMGSHEQYF
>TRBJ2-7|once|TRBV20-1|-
TGCAGTGCTAGAGATAACCGGGGGAGCTCCTACGAGCAGTACTTC
CSARDNRGSSYEQYF
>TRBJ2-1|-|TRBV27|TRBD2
TGTGCCAGCAGTCCAAGCGGGAGCACCTACAATGAGCAGTTCTTC
CASSPSGSTYNEQFF
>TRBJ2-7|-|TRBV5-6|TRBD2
TGTGCCAGCAGCACCGGGACTACCCTTCCCGAGCAGTACTTC
CASSTGTTLPEQYF